Shown below are 19 T cell receptor beta chains from a single sample sequenced in a study of cytomegalovirus exposure and HLA in healthy donors. 60 Vbeta and 13 Jbeta primers were used in PCR. Generated by immunoSEQ multiplex PCR, the TCRdb table keeps only in-frame clones and is missing some. The specimen's table records 85,000 to 90,000 clones. The source material was PBMCs. Every receptor here comes from a man over 45 in good health and CMV-seropositive.

The chain combines TRBV5-1 with TRBJ1-2; D is ambiguous. Germline values: CDR1 SGHRS, CDR2 YFSETQ. Trimming took off 4 bases at V and 7 bases at J, with 17 bases between the two ends. CDR3 length: 14 amino acids. This CDR3 is CASSPVAGSGGYTF. The DNA for the CDR3 is TGCGCCAGCAGCCCCGTGGCGGGGAGTGGTGGCTACACCTTC.

The chain's CDR3 is CAWRAKLGGGEQYV. The CDR3 coding sequence is TGTGCCTGGAGGGCGAAGCTAGGCGGAGGGGAGCAGTACGTC. The chain links TRBV30 to TRBJ2-7; maybe TRBD2 (6 bases). The CDR3 is 14 amino acids. Per germline, CDR1 GTSNPN and CDR2 SVGIG (reference sequence). Trimming removed 3 bases from V and 7 bases from J, with 19 bases in between.

The chain uses TRBV11-2 and TRBJ2-2; 14 bases match TRBD2. CDR3 size: 16 residues. V lost 6 bases to trimming and J lost 8 bases; unmatched junction nucleotides: 8. The germline gives CDR1 SGHAT, CDR2 FQNNGV. The CDR3 region has the DNA TGTGCCAGCAGGTCCCCGGGACTAGCGGGAGCAGGGGAGCTGTTTTTT. It translates to CASRSPGLAGAGELFF.

The chain employs TRBV29-1 and TRBJ2-1; TRBD2 might be the D (5 bases). The germline CDR1 and CDR2 sequences are SQVTM and ANQGSEA. Trimming pared 7 bases from V and 4 bases from J, leaving 14 bases between. The CDR3 length is 13 residues. The CDR3, as DNA: TGCAGCGCCGTGACCGGGGATTACAATGAGCAGTTCTTC. This encodes CSAVTGDYNEQFF.

The V and J genes are TRBV6-5 and TRBJ2-3; 7 bases align to TRBD2. Losses at the gene ends were 0 bases for V and 5 bases for J; bases not matched to a gene: 8. This CDR3 has 16 residues. CDR1 MNHEY and CDR2 SVGAGI come from the germline V gene. This CDR3 is CASSYSERGRIDTQYF. Here the CDR3 DNA reads TGTGCCAGCAGTTACTCGGAGCGCGGGAGAATAGATACGCAGTATTTT.

This chain joins TRBV29-1 and TRBJ1-1, with 7 positions matching TRBD1. The CDR3 extends over 13 amino acids. The ends lost 4 bases at V and 3 bases at J; junction bases unmatched: 5. Germline lookup yields CDR1 SQVTM and CDR2 ANQGSEA. The CDR3 spells CSVVGQLDTEAFF. DNA for the CDR3: TGCAGCGTTGTGGGACAGTTGGACACTGAAGCTTTCTTT. Full variable domain (outside the CDR3, taken from reference TRBV29-1 and TRBJ1-1): SAVISQKPSRDICQRGTSLTIQCQVDSQVTMMFWYRQQPGQSLTLIATANQGSEATYESGFVIDKFPISRPNLTFSTLTVSNMSPEDSSIYLCSVVGQLDTEAFFGQGTRLTVV.

V gene TRBV2 combines with J gene TRBJ1-5, with 7 bases aligning to TRBD1. This CDR3 region has 15 residues. Looked up from germline, CDR1 is SNHLY and CDR2 is FYNNEI. Trimming removed 6 bases from V and 1 base from J; junction bases left unmatched: 6. The CDR3 loop reads CASRDRAVSNQPQHF. The CDR3 DNA is TGTGCCAGCAGAGACAGGGCGGTAAGCAATCAGCCCCAGCATTTT.

The chain recombines TRBV19 with TRBJ2-7; the D gene is possibly TRBD1 (6 bases). Trimming left V 3 bases short and J 3 bases short, with 15 bases between. The CDR3 consists of 15 residues. CDR1 LNHDA and CDR2 SQIVND come from the germline V gene (reference sequence). The CDR3 protein is CASSMSGHKFYEQYF. DNA for the CDR3: TGTGCCAGTAGTATGTCGGGACATAAGTTCTACGAGCAGTACTTC.

This sequence joins TRBV18 and TRBJ1-3; 7 nucleotides match TRBD1. From germline, CDR1 is KGHSH and CDR2 LQKENI. This CDR3 is 16 amino acids long. The trim removed 2 bases at V and 0 bases at J, leaving 4 bases unmatched. The CDR3 DNA reads as TGTGCCAGCTCACCATCGACAGGGTTCTCTGGAAACACCATATATTTT. Its translation is CASSPSTGFSGNTIYF.

V gene TRBV19 combines with J gene TRBJ2-5; D is possibly TRBD2 (6 bases). CDR3 size: 12 residues. The germline CDR1 and CDR2 sequences are LNHDA and SQIVND (reference sequence). V lost 8 bases, J lost 5 bases, and 12 bases lay in between. CDR3 in DNA: TGTGCCAGTGGCGCGGGGAGGGAGACCCAGTACTTC. The encoded protein is CASGAGRETQYF.

The genes are TRBV19 and TRBJ2-7; TRBD2 matches 8 bases. This CDR3 spans 15 amino acids. Per germline, CDR1 LNHDA and CDR2 SQIVND (reference sequence). V lost 5 bases, J lost 3 bases, and 9 bases stayed unmatched. The CDR3 protein is CASSRLTREGYEQYF. CDR3 coding DNA: TGTGCCAGTAGTCGACTCACTCGGGAGGGCTACGAGCAGTACTTC.

The V and J genes are TRBV19 and TRBJ1-1; 7 nucleotides agree with TRBD1. CDR1 is LNHDA, CDR2 SQIVND, per germline (reference sequence). The CDR3 covers 17 residues. The V segment lost 0 bases and the J segment 0 bases; nucleotides outside the gene matches: 7. The CDR3 loop is CASSIDLSDRVNTEAFF. The DNA of the CDR3 is TGTGCCAGTAGTATAGATCTATCTGACAGGGTGAACACTGAAGCTTTCTTT.

This CDR3 is CAWTLQGAETQYF. CDR3 nucleotide sequence: TGTGCCTGGACATTACAGGGGGCCGAGACCCAGTACTTC. This chain connects TRBV30 to TRBJ2-5; 9 nucleotides agree with TRBD1. The V gene end was trimmed by 4 bases and the J gene end by 5 bases; junction bases not matched to a gene: 5. CDR3 length: 13 residues. Germline V gene sequence: CDR1 GTSNPN, CDR2 SVGIG (reference sequence).

The V gene is TRBV30, the J gene TRBJ1-1; D not resolved. The CDR3 sequence is 11 residues long. Germline lookup yields CDR1 GTSNPN and CDR2 SVGIG (reference sequence). Trimming took 0 bases from V and 4 from J, leaving 3 bases between them. As DNA, the CDR3 is TGTGCCTGGAGTGTACTCACTGAAGCTTTCTTT. This gives the protein CAWSVLTEAFF.

This chain connects TRBV4-2 to TRBJ2-7, with 12 bases matching TRBD1. The V gene end was trimmed by 0 bases and the J gene end by 7 bases; junction bases not matched to a gene: 4. Germline V gene lookup returns CDR1 LGHNA and CDR2 YNFKEQ. The CDR3 runs to 15 residues. The chain's CDR3 is CASSQEGQGAVEQYF. CDR3 DNA sequence: TGTGCCAGCAGCCAAGAGGGACAGGGGGCCGTGGAGCAGTACTTC.

The V and J genes are TRBV7-9 and TRBJ2-1, with TRBD2 as a possible D gene (6 bases). Trimming shortened V by 1 base and J by 10 bases, and 14 bases separated the two germline ends. Germline CDR1 is SEHNR and CDR2 is FQNEAQ (reference sequence). The CDR3 totals 14 residues. The CDR3 region has the DNA TGTGCCAGCAGCTTAGAAAGGGGACTCTCCGAGCAGTTCTTC. Translation: CASSLERGLSEQFF.

The chain joins TRBV27 to TRBJ2-2; the D gene is possibly TRBD2 (6 bases). V was shortened by 2 bases and J by 7 bases, with 11 bases between the two germline ends. Germline loops: CDR1 MNHEY, CDR2 SMNVEV (reference sequence). This CDR3 region has 14 residues. This CDR3 reads CASSLVGGGGELFF. Here the CDR3 DNA reads TGTGCCAGCAGTTTAGTGGGAGGTGGCGGGGAGCTGTTTTTT.

The rearrangement joins TRBV19 to TRBJ2-1; 10 bases are shared with TRBD1. V lost 0 bases to trimming and J lost 6 bases; unmatched junction nucleotides: 2. Germline CDR1 LNHDA, CDR2 SQIVND (reference sequence). This CDR3 is built from 15 residues. CDR3 loop: CASSIETGGFNEQFF. Here the CDR3 DNA reads TGTGCCAGTAGTATAGAGACAGGGGGCTTCAATGAGCAGTTCTTC.

Here the CDR3 DNA reads TGCGCCAGCAGCCAAGGACTAGGGGAGAACACAGATACGCAGTATTTT. Its translation: CASSQGLGENTDTQYF. V and J are TRBV4-3 and TRBJ2-3, with D tentatively TRBD2 (6 bases). The V gene lost 1 base and the J gene lost 2 bases, with 13 bases spanning the gap. Per the germline V gene, CDR1 is LGHNA and CDR2 is YSLEER. The length of the CDR3 is 16 residues.